This T cell receptor beta chain was obtained from a study of beta chain features in type 1 diabetes. Study-wide results and caveats: Within each of all four CD4+ subsets, Type 1 diabetes patients had TCRB CDR3s that were moderately but significantly shorter.

The CDR3 contains 15 residues. V was trimmed by 3 bases and J by 4 bases, leaving 14 bases between them. The germline CDR1 and CDR2 sequences are LNHDA and SQIVND (reference sequence). The table lists this clone with a few counts. Its antigen is currently unknown. The investigators reverse transcribed all of the isolated RNA, so they sequenced expressed TCRB transcripts. Profiled with immunoSEQ multiplex PCR; TCRdb holds only in-frame clones, not every one. The table shows 200,000 to 250,000 clones, with approximately 11% occurring only once. This chain links TRBV19 with TRBJ2-3, with D perhaps being TRBD1 or TRBD2 (5 bases each). The origin of this receptor is a man between 18 and 29 years old in good health. Input material: central memory CD4+ T cells from blood. This chain's CDR3 is CASSIVTVGPDTQYF. CDR3 coding DNA: TGTGCCAGTAGTATTGTGACGGTGGGACCAGATACGCAGTATTTT.